A selection of T cell receptor beta chains follows, all from one sample in a study of OX40 agonist ivuxolimab in advanced cancers. Sequencing was performed with immunoSEQ multiplex PCR; in TCRdb, only in-frame clones are kept and a portion is missing. The sample includes about 46,000 clones, roughly 90% of them seen just once. The material sequenced was CD4+ or CD8+ T cells sorted from blood, taken in a trial of the OX40 agonist ivuxolimab. These receptor sequences come from an adult with an advanced solid tumor such as melanoma, head and neck, liver or kidney cancer. CDR3s include the opening cysteine and the closing phenylalanine or tryptophan. The order of the fields is clone size, D gene, CDR3 length, J gene, V gene, CDR3 protein, CDR3 DNA. D genes are given only for firm matches. Clone size is stated in some rows and not others, as once, few, many or a class when expanded.

>-|-|17|TRBJ2-3|TRBV27
CASSLPPQGGKADTQYF
TGTGCCAGCAGTTTACCCCCCCAGGGCGGAAAGGCAGATACGCAGTATTTT
>once|TRBD1|13|TRBJ1-6|TRBV11-2
CASTTGDYSPLHF
TGTGCCAGCACCACAGGGGATTATTCACCCCTCCACTTT
>-|-|14|TRBJ2-3|TRBV7-9
CASSGEGGTDTQYF
TGTGCCAGCAGCGGGGAAGGGGGCACAGATACGCAGTATTTT
>once|TRBD1|15|TRBJ2-7|TRBV27
CASSARQGLPSEQYF
TGTGCCAGCAGTGCCCGACAGGGCCTCCCATCCGAGCAGTACTTC
>-|-|17|TRBJ2-1|TRBV27
CASSLSGGRGPHNEQFF
TGTGCCAGCAGTTTATCGGGGGGGCGGGGGCCCCACAATGAGCAGTTCTTC
>-|-|13|TRBJ2-3|TRBV6-5
CASSYASTDTQYF
TGTGCCAGCAGTTATGCCAGCACAGATACGCAGTATTTT
>-|-|13|TRBJ2-5|TRBV28
CASCPLEQETQYF
TGTGCCAGCTGTCCCCTGGAGCAAGAGACCCAGTACTTC
>-|-|14|TRBJ1-5|TRBV2
CASSEVGARQPQHF
TGTGCCAGCAGTGAAGTGGGGGCTCGACAGCCCCAGCATTTT
>-|-|15|TRBJ2-7|TRBV4-3
CASSQGISGTYEQYF
TGCGCCAGCAGCCAAGGGATTAGCGGAACCTACGAGCAGTACTTC
>-|-|15|TRBJ2-3|TRBV11-2
CASRGWQTDTDTQYF
TGTGCCAGCAGAGGATGGCAGACAGACACAGATACGCAGTATTTT
>-|TRBD1|20|TRBJ1-3|TRBV4-2
CASSLPLTPGQGASGNTIYF
TGTGCCAGCAGCCTCCCCCTCACCCCGGGACAGGGTGCATCTGGAAACACCATATATTTT
>-|-|13|TRBJ1-1|TRBV27
CASSYVVNTEAFF
TGTGCCAGCAGTTATGTGGTGAACACTGAAGCTTTCTTT
>-|TRBD1|15|TRBJ1-2|TRBV7-9
CASSFPTGAFYGYTF
TGTGCCAGCAGCTTTCCGACAGGGGCGTTCTATGGCTACACCTTC
>once|TRBD2|15|TRBJ2-7|TRBV28
CASRPEIAGGYEQYF
TGTGCCAGCAGGCCCGAGATAGCGGGCGGCTACGAGCAGTACTTC
>-|-|14|TRBJ1-4|TRBV13
CASRSRTENEKLFF
TGTGCCAGCAGATCCCGAACTGAGAACGAGAAACTGTTTTTT
>-|-|15|TRBJ2-3|TRBV7-9
CASSLIEVGPDTQYF
TGTGCCAGCAGCTTGATTGAGGTAGGACCAGATACGCAGTATTTT
>-|-|16|TRBJ1-2|TRBV27
CASRSNVADANYGYTF
TGTGCCAGCCGTTCAAATGTGGCAGATGCTAACTATGGCTACACCTTC
>-|-|16|TRBJ1-1|TRBV19
CASSIPGSRVNTEAFF
TGTGCCAGTAGTATACCCGGGTCGAGGGTAAACACTGAAGCTTTCTTT